These 25 T cell receptor beta chains came from one sample sequenced in a study of CD8 T cell repertoires and HIV-1 epitope variants. Clones were sequenced by immunoSEQ multiplex PCR, and TCRdb holds only the in-frame ones, with some missing. The data contain about 5,800 clones, roughly two thirds of them singletons. Their recognized antigens are unknown. The sample comprised cultured CD8+ T cells derived from PBMCs. The origin of the receptors is a male donor with HIV.

V is TRBV2 and J is TRBJ1-2, with TRBD1 identical over 10 bases. V trimming: 8 bases; J trimming: 4 bases; junction bases outside the gene matches: 10. CDR3 size: 15 residues. The germline V gene has CDR1 SNHLY and CDR2 FYNNEI. This chain's CDR3 is CASLPGQGRFYGYTF. The CDR3 DNA is TGTGCCAGCCTACCGGGACAGGGGAGATTCTATGGCTACACCTTC.

The chain has TRBV28 and TRBJ2-6; maybe TRBD1 (5 bases). CDR1 is MDHEN and CDR2 is SYDVKM in the germline V gene. Trimming pared 1 base from V and 2 bases from J, leaving 6 bases between. The CDR3 totals 15 residues. CDR3 loop: CASSLLGAGANVLTF. For the CDR3, the DNA is TGTGCCAGCAGTTTATTAGGGGCTGGGGCCAACGTCCTGACTTTC.

This clone was seen only a few times. The V and J genes are TRBV29-1 and TRBJ2-1; 11 bases agree with TRBD2. CDR1 is SQVTM, CDR2 ANQGSEA, per germline. Trimming cost V 5 bases and J 6 bases; bases outside gene matches: 9. The CDR3 extends over 15 amino acids. CDR3 region: CSVRQLAGVGNEQFF. The CDR3 coding sequence is TGCAGCGTTCGTCAACTAGCGGGAGTGGGCAATGAGCAGTTCTTC.

V and J are TRBV7-2 and TRBJ2-1; TRBD2 agrees at 8 bases. Germline values: CDR1 SGHTA, CDR2 FQGNSA. V dropped 9 bases and J dropped 10; count of bases not matched to a gene: 14. This CDR3 has 14 amino acids. Here the CDR3 reads CASATSEALREQFF. For the CDR3, the DNA is TGTGCCAGTGCGACTAGCGAGGCTTTAAGGGAGCAGTTCTTC.

The chain recombines TRBV14 with TRBJ2-7; the D is unclear. The germline gives CDR1 SGHDN, CDR2 FVKESK. This CDR3 has 16 residues. Trimming removed 3 bases from V and 4 bases from J, with 19 bases in between. CDR3 in DNA: TGTGCCAGCAGCCACCGAGATCTAGTTCCCTGGTACGAGCAGTACTTC. Protein: CASSHRDLVPWYEQYF.

For this clone: Other DNA sequences in the sample encode the same CDR3. This chain links TRBV4-3 with TRBJ1-1, with a possible D match to TRBD1 (5 bases). The CDR3 is 15 amino acids. The V end lost 0 bases, the J end lost 1 base, and 9 bases lay between the germline ends. Germline V gives CDR1 LGHNA, CDR2 YSLEER. The CDR3 loop reads CASSQDRGRNTEAFF. CDR3 coding DNA: TGCGCCAGCAGCCAAGATAGGGGCCGGAACACTGAAGCTTTCTTT.

The V call is TRBV5-1, the J call TRBJ2-5; 10 bases are shared with TRBD1. This CDR3 region has 17 residues. V was clipped by 4 bases and J by 5 bases; unmatched bases: 14. The germline V gene has CDR1 SGHRS and CDR2 YFSETQ. The CDR3 loop reads CASSLRATGGGLETQYF. CDR3 in DNA: TGCGCCAGCAGCCTACGCGCGACAGGGGGCGGTTTGGAGACCCAGTACTTC.

The chain joins TRBV28 to TRBJ2-7; 9 nucleotides align to TRBD1. J gave up 3 bases and V 4 bases, and 4 bases lay outside the gene matches. Germline CDR1 reads MDHEN; CDR2 reads SYDVKM. This CDR3 comprises 14 residues. CDR3 DNA: TGTGCCAGCAGTTCCGGGACAGGGAGCTACGAGCAGTACTTC. Amino acids: CASSSGTGSYEQYF.

V is TRBV7-2 and J is TRBJ2-3, with D tentatively TRBD2 (6 bases). Trimming removed 0 bases at V and 5 bases at J, with 6 bases between. Germline CDR1 SGHTA, CDR2 FQGNSA. This CDR3 comprises 13 residues. This CDR3 reads CASSLAGGDTQYF. The CDR3 coding sequence is TGTGCCAGCAGCTTAGCGGGAGGAGATACGCAGTATTTT.

The chain links TRBV5-1 to TRBJ2-3, with 13 bases fitting TRBD2. The germline V gene encodes CDR1 SGHRS and CDR2 YFSETQ. The length of the CDR3 is 16 residues. The ends lost 8 bases at V and 0 bases at J; junction bases unmatched: 6. CDR3 DNA sequence: TGCGCCAGTCGGACTAGCGGGAGTGCTAGCACAGATACGCAGTATTTT. Its translation is CASRTSGSASTDTQYF. Complete variable domain (other parts from reference TRBV5-1 and TRBJ2-3): KAGVTQTPRYLIKTRGQQVTLSCSPISGHRSVSWYQQTPGQGLQFLFEYFSETQRNKGNFPGRFSGRQFSNSRSEMNVSTLELGDSALYLCASRTSGSASTDTQYFGPGTRLTVL.

This sequence joins TRBV11-2 and TRBJ2-3; the match to TRBD2 covers 11 bases. Trimming removed 4 bases from V and 2 bases from J; junction bases left unmatched: 8. Germline V lookup: CDR1 SGHAT, CDR2 FQNNGV. The CDR3 totals 17 residues. This chain's CDR3 is CASSSPIAGGSTDTQYF. CDR3 DNA sequence: TGTGCCAGCAGCTCCCCCATAGCGGGAGGGTCCACAGATACGCAGTATTTT. Supplemented by reference TRBV11-2 and TRBJ2-3, the full variable domain reads EAGVAQSPRYKIIEKRQSVAFWCNPISGHATLYWYQQILGQGPKLLIQFQNNGVVDDSQLPKDRFSAERLKGVDSTLKIQPAKLEDSAVYLCASSSPIAGGSTDTQYFGPGTRLTVL.

The V and J genes are TRBV12-5 and TRBJ2-2; D remains unclear. Trimming took 3 bases from V and 4 from J, leaving 12 bases between them. CDR3 length equals 15 residues. CDR1 is LGHNT, CDR2 FRNRAP, per germline. This CDR3 reads CASGLGARGTGELFF. The CDR3 DNA reads TGTGCTAGTGGTTTAGGAGCGCGTGGCACCGGGGAGCTGTTTTTT.

The CDR3: CASSLDSRDQETQYF. In nucleotides, the CDR3 is TGTGCCAGCAGCTTGGATTCCAGGGACCAAGAGACCCAGTACTTC. The chain combines TRBV5-5 with TRBJ2-5; possibly TRBD1 for D (5 bases). V lost 0 bases to trimming and J lost 0 bases, with 9 bases between them. The CDR3 length is 15 residues. Germline assignment: CDR1 SGHKS and CDR2 YYEKEE (reference sequence).

The V call is TRBV27, the J call TRBJ2-7; D possibly corresponds to TRBD2 (6 bases). Germline CDR1 reads MNHEY; CDR2 reads SMNVEV (reference sequence). CDR3 length equals 16 residues. V was clipped by 3 bases and J by 3 bases, with 18 bases between them. The DNA for the CDR3 is TGTGCCAGCAGTTTCTCTTTCGGGGCTAGCGTCTACGAGCAGTACTTC. Residues: CASSFSFGASVYEQYF.

The chain has TRBV29-1 and TRBJ1-4; 9 positions agree with TRBD1. The J segment lost 8 bases and the V segment lost 7 bases, leaving 8 bases of the junction unmatched. The CDR3 consists of 13 residues. Germline assignment: CDR1 SQVTM and CDR2 ANQGSEA. CDR3 residues: CSALGTGREKLFF. CDR3 nucleotide sequence: TGCAGCGCTCTAGGGACAGGGCGGGAAAAACTGTTTTTT.

The chain has TRBV19 and TRBJ2-1, with D perhaps matching TRBD1 (6 bases). The CDR3 length is 13 residues. V gave up 5 bases and J gave up 10 bases, with 15 bases separating them. Per the germline V gene, CDR1 is LNHDA and CDR2 is SQIVND (reference sequence). CDR3 protein: CASSATGFGEQFF. CDR3 bases: TGTGCCAGTAGTGCGACAGGCTTTGGGGAGCAGTTCTTC.

This clone was found a few times. This sequence joins TRBV6-5 and TRBJ1-1; D remains unclear. The CDR3 covers 13 residues. Germline CDR1 MNHEY, CDR2 SVGAGI. V dropped 2 bases and J dropped 5 bases, with 9 bases sitting between them. This chain's CDR3 is CASSYNEGTEAFF. Written as DNA, the CDR3 is TGTGCCAGCAGTTACAATGAGGGTACTGAAGCTTTCTTT.

The V and J genes are TRBV5-1 and TRBJ2-4; TRBD2 matches at 12 bases. The germline gives CDR1 SGHRS, CDR2 YFSETQ. This CDR3 contains 16 residues. Trimming took 4 bases from V and 6 from J; bases not matched to a gene: 8. The CDR3 nucleotides are TGCGCCAGCAGCCCCCGGACTAGCGGGGAAATAAACATTCAGTACTTC. Translated: CASSPRTSGEINIQYF.

The chain carries TRBV28 and TRBJ2-4; the match to TRBD1 covers 7 bases. This CDR3 region has 14 residues. Germline assignment: CDR1 MDHEN and CDR2 SYDVKM. V lost 5 bases and J lost 8; bases outside the gene matches: 9. The CDR3 sequence is CASSLQGPEDIQYF. The CDR3 bases are TGTGCCAGCAGTCTACAGGGGCCAGAGGACATTCAGTACTTC.

CDR3 sequence (DNA): TGTGCTAGTGGTACCGGGACGCCGGTGGGGGACTATGGCTACACCTTC. It encodes CASGTGTPVGDYGYTF. This sequence joins TRBV12-5 and TRBJ1-2, with D possibly being TRBD1 (5 bases). The CDR3 totals 16 residues. Trimming shortened V by 5 bases and J by 3 bases, and 19 bases separated the two germline ends. Germline V lookup: CDR1 LGHNT, CDR2 FRNRAP.

V is TRBV5-1 and J is TRBJ2-7; 9 bases are a match to TRBD1. The CDR3 sequence is 13 residues long. The V gene end was trimmed by 0 bases and the J gene end by 6 bases; junction bases not matched to a gene: 1. Per the germline V gene, CDR1 is SGHRS and CDR2 is YFSETQ. DNA for the CDR3: TGCGCCAGCAGCTTGGAGACAGGGGGCGAGCAGTACTTC. Translating it yields CASSLETGGEQYF.

The V and J genes are TRBV10-1 and TRBJ2-7; 10 bases line up with TRBD2. Germline V gene lookup returns CDR1 WNHNN and CDR2 SYGVQD (reference sequence). The CDR3 is 17 amino acids. Trimming took 4 bases from V and 4 from J; bases not matched to a gene: 13. The DNA for the CDR3 is TGCGCCAGCAGTGGCCGGCTAGCGGGAGAGGTGGGGTACGAGCAGTACTTC. It codes for CASSGRLAGEVGYEQYF.

V gene TRBV6-5 combines with J gene TRBJ1-1, with TRBD1 as a possible D gene (6 bases). The CDR3 is made up of 15 amino acids. Trimming removed 4 bases at V and 0 bases at J, with 12 bases between. Germline assignment: CDR1 MNHEY and CDR2 SVGAGI. CDR3 protein: CASSSQGSLNTEAFF. The DNA of the CDR3 is TGTGCCAGCAGTTCACAGGGAAGCTTGAACACTGAAGCTTTCTTT.

This clone occurred a few times. The rearrangement uses TRBV10-1 and TRBJ1-1, with D unresolved. There are 14 residues in the CDR3. Germline loops: CDR1 WNHNN, CDR2 SYGVQD (reference sequence). V was shortened by 3 bases and J by 0 bases, with 8 bases between the two germline ends. The CDR3 loop reads CASSDGSMNTEAFF. The DNA of the CDR3 is TGCGCCAGCAGTGACGGCAGCATGAACACTGAAGCTTTCTTT.

The chain carries TRBV6-5 and TRBJ2-5; D call uncertain. The CDR3 has 13 residues. Germline lookup yields CDR1 MNHEY and CDR2 SVGAGI. V gave up 5 bases and J gave up 2 bases, with 9 bases separating them. The CDR3 spells CASSDRVQETQYF. The CDR3 nucleotides read TGTGCCAGCAGTGATAGGGTGCAAGAGACCCAGTACTTC.